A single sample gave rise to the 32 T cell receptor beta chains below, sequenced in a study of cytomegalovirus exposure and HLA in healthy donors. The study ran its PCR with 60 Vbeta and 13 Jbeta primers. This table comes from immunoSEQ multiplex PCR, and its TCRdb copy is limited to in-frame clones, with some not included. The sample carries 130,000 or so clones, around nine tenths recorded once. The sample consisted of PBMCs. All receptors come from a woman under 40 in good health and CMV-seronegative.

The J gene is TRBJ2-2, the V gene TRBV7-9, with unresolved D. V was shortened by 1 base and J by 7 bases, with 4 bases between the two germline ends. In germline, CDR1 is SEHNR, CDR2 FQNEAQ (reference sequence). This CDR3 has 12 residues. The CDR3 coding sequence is TGTGCCAGCAGCTTAGTCGGCGGGGAGCTGTTTTTT. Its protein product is CASSLVGGELFF.

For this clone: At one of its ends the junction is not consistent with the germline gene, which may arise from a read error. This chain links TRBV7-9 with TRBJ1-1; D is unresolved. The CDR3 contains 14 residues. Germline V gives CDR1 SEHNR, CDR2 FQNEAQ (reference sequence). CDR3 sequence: CSSSSQRDDTEAFF. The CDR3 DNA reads TGTTCCAGCAGCTCCCAACGGGATGACACTGAAGCTTTCTTT. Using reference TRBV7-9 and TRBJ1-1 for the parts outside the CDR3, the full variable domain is DTGVSQNPRHKITKRGQNVTFRCDPISEHNRLYWYRQTLGQGPEFLTYFQNEAQLEKSRLLSDRFSAERPKGSFSTLEIQRTEQGDSAMYLCSSSSQRDDTEAFFGQGTRLTVV.

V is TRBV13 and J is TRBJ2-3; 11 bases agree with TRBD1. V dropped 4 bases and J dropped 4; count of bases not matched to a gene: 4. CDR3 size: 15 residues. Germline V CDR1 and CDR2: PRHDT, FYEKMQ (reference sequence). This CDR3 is CASSSGQGAADTQYF. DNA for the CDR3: TGTGCCAGCAGCTCCGGACAGGGGGCAGCAGATACGCAGTATTTT. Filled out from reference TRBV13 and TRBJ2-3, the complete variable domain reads AAGVIQSPRHLIKEKRETATLKCYPIPRHDTVYWYQQGPGQDPQFLISFYEKMQSDKGSIPDRFSAQQFSDYHSELNMSSLELGDSALYFCASSSGQGAADTQYFGPGTRLTVL.

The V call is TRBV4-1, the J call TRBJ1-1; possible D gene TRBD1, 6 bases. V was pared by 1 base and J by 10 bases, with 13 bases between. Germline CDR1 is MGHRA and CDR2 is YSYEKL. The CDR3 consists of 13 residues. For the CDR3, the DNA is TGCGCCAGCAGCCAAGTGGGGGGGCGGGGAGCTTTCTTT. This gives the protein CASSQVGGRGAFF.

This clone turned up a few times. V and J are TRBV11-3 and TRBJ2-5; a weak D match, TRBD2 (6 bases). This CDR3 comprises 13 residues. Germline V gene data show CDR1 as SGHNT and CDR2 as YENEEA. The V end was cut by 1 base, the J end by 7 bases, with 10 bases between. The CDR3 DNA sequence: TGTGCCAGCAGCTTAGGACTAGGGGCGACCCAGTACTTC. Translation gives CASSLGLGATQYF.

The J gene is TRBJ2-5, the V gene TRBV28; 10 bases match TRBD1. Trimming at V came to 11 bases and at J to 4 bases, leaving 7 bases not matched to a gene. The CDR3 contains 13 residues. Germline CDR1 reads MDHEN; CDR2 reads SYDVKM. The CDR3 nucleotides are TGTGCCTTTTACGACAGGGGGCGAGAGACCCAGTACTTC. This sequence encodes CAFYDRGRETQYF.

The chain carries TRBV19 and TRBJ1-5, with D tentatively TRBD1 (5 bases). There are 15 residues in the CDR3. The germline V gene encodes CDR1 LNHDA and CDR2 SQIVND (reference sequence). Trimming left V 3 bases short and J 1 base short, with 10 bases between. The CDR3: CASSIRAGSNQPQHF. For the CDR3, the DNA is TGTGCCAGTAGTATTAGGGCAGGGAGCAATCAGCCCCAGCATTTT.

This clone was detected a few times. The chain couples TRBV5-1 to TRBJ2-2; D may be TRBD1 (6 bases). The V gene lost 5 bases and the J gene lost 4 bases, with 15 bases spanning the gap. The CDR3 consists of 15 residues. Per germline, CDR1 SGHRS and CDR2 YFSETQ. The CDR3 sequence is CASSPQGPTTGELFF. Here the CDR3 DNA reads TGCGCCAGCAGTCCCCAGGGGCCTACCACCGGGGAGCTGTTTTTT.

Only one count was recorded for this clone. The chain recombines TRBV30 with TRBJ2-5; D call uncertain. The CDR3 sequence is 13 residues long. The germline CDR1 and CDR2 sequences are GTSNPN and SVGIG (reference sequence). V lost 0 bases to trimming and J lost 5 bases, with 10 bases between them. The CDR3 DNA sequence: TGTGCCTGGAGTGTACGGTCGTCGGAGACCCAGTACTTC. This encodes CAWSVRSSETQYF.

The CDR3 sequence is CASSTGGLPQHF. As DNA, the CDR3 is TGTGCCAGCAGTACAGGGGGTCTGCCCCAGCATTTT. The J gene is TRBJ1-5, the V gene TRBV28, with TRBD1 matching over 8 bases. CDR3 length equals 12 residues. Germline V gives CDR1 MDHEN, CDR2 SYDVKM. The J segment lost 9 bases and the V segment lost 5 bases, leaving 3 bases of the junction unmatched.

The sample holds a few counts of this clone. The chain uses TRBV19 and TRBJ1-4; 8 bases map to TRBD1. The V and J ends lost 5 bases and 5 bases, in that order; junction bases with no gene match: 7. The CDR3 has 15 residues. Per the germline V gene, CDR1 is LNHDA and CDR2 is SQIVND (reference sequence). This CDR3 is CASSSTDRVNEKLFF. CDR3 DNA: TGTGCCAGTAGTTCCACGGACAGGGTGAATGAAAAACTGTTTTTT.

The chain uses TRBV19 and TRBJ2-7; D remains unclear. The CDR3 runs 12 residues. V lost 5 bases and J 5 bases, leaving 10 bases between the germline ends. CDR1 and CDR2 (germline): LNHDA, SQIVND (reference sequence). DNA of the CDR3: TGTGCCAGTAGTCCCCACTTCGACGAGCAGTACTTC. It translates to CASSPHFDEQYF.

CDR3 coding DNA: TGTGCCAGTAGTATCCCCGGACGCGGGCGACAGCCCCAGCATTTT. Protein: CASSIPGRGRQPQHF. This chain joins TRBV19 and TRBJ1-5; the D is unclear. Germline V gene lookup returns CDR1 LNHDA and CDR2 SQIVND (reference sequence). The germline V and J ends were trimmed by 3 bases and 7 bases, with 16 bases remaining between them. This CDR3 has 15 residues.

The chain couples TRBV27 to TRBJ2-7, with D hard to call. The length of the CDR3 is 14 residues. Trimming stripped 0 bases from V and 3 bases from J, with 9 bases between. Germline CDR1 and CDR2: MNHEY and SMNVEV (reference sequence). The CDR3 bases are TGTGCCAGCAGTTTATCGGGCCAGATCTACGAGCAGTACTTC. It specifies CASSLSGQIYEQYF.

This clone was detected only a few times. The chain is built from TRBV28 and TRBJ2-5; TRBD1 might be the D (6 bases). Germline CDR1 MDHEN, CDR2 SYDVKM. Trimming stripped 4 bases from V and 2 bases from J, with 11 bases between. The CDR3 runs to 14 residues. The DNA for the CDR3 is TGTGCCAGCAGTTGGTTCGGGACACAAGAGACCCAGTACTTC. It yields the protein CASSWFGTQETQYF.

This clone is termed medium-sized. The chain's CDR3 is CASSEHSGPRIPYEQYF. The DNA for the CDR3 is TGTGCCAGCAGTGAACATAGCGGTCCACGAATCCCCTACGAGCAGTACTTC. V usage is TRBV25-1 and J usage is TRBJ2-7, with a tentative D call TRBD2 (6 bases). CDR3 size: 17 residues. Germline CDR1 and CDR2: MGHDK and SYGVNS. The V gene lost 2 bases and the J gene lost 2 bases, with 19 bases spanning the gap.

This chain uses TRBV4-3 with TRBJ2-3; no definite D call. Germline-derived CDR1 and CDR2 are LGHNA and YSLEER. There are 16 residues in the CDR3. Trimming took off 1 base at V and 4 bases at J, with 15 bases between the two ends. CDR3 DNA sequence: TGCGCCAGCAGCCAAGGGTCAGACCGTGAGGCAGATACGCAGTATTTT. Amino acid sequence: CASSQGSDREADTQYF.

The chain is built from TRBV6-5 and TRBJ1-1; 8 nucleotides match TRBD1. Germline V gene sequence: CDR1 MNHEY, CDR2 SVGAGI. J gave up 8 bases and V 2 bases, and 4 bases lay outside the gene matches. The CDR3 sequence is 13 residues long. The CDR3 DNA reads TGTGCCAGCAGTTACCAGGGACAGGCAGAAGCTTTCTTT. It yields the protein CASSYQGQAEAFF.

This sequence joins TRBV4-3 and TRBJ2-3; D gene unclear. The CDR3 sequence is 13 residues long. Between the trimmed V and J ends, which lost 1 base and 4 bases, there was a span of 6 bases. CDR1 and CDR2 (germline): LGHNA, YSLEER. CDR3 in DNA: TGCGCCAGCAGCCAAGGGGCAGCAGATACGCAGTATTTT. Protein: CASSQGAADTQYF.

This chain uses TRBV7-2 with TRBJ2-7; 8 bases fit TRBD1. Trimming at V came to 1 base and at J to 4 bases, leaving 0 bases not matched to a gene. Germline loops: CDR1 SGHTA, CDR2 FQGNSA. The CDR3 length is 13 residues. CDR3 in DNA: TGTGCCAGCAGCTTAGGGACAGGGTACGAGCAGTACTTC. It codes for CASSLGTGYEQYF.

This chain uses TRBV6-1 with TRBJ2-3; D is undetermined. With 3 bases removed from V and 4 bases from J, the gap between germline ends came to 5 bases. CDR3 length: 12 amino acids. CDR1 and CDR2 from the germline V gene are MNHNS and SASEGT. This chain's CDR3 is CASSDLADTQYF. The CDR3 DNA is TGTGCCAGCAGTGACTTAGCAGATACGCAGTATTTT.

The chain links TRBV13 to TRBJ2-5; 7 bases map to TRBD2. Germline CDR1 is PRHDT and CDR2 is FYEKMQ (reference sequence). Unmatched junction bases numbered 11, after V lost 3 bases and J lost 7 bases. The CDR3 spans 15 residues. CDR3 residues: CASSLAGAPGGTQYF. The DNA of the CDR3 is TGTGCCAGCAGCTTGGCCGGGGCCCCGGGGGGGACCCAGTACTTC.

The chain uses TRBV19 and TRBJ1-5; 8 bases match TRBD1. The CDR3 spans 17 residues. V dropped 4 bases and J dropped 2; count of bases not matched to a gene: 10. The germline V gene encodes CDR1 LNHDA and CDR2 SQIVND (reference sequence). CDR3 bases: TGTGCCAGTAGTACCGTACCCCAGGGGGCCGGCAATCAGCCCCAGCATTTT. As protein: CASSTVPQGAGNQPQHF.

CDR3 protein: CASSLSSTGEQFF. CDR3 sequence (DNA): TGTGCCAGCAGTTTGTCCTCGACTGGTGAGCAGTTCTTC. The V gene is TRBV28, the J gene TRBJ2-1; unclear D gene. The CDR3 is 13 residues long. Between the trimmed V and J ends, which lost 3 bases and 9 bases, there was a span of 12 bases. The germline V gene encodes CDR1 MDHEN and CDR2 SYDVKM. Complete variable domain (other parts from reference TRBV28 and TRBJ2-1): DVKVTQSSRYLVKRTGEKVFLECVQDMDHENMFWYRQDPGLGLRLIYFSYDVKMKEKGDIPEGYSVSREKKERFSLILESASTNQTSMYLCASSLSSTGEQFFGPGTRLTVL.

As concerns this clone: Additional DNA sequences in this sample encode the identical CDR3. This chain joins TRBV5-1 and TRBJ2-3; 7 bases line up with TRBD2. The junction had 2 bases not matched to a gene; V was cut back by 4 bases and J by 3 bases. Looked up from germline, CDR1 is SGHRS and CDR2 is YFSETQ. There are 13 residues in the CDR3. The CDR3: CASSGGGTDTQYF. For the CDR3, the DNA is TGCGCCAGCAGCGGCGGGGGTACAGATACGCAGTATTTT.

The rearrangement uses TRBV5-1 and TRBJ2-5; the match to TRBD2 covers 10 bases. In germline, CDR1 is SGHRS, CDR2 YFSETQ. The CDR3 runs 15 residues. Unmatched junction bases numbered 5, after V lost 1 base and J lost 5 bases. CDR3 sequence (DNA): TGCGCCAGCAGCTTGTTTCCAGCGGGGGGGGAGACCCAGTACTTC. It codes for CASSLFPAGGETQYF.

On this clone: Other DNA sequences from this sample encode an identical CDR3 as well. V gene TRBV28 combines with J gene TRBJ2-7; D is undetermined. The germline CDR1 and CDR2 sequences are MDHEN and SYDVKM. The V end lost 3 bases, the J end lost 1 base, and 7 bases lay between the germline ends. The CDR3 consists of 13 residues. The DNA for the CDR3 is TGTGCCAGCAGTTTCCCAGGTTCCTACGAGCAGTACTTC. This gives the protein CASSFPGSYEQYF.

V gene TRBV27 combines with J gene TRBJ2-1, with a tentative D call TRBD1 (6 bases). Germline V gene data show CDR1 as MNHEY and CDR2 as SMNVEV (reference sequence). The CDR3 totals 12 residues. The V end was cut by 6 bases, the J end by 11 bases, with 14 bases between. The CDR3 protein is CASSIIQGQQFF. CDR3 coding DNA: TGTGCCAGCAGCATTATACAGGGACAGCAGTTCTTC.

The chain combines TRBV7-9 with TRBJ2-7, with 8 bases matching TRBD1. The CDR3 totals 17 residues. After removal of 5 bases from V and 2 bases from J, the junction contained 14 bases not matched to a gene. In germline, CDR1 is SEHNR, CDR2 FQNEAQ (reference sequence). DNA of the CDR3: TGTGCCAGCAGCCATATCCTTGGGGGGACAGGCCCCTACGAGCAGTACTTC. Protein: CASSHILGGTGPYEQYF.

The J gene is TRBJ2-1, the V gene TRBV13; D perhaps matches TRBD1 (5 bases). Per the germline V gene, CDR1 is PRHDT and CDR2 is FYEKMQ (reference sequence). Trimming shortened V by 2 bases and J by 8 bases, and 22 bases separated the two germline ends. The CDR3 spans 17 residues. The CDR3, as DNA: TGTGCCAGCAGCTTACAGGGCGGCGGCCTATTACGCTATGAGCAGTTCTTC. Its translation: CASSLQGGGLLRYEQFF.

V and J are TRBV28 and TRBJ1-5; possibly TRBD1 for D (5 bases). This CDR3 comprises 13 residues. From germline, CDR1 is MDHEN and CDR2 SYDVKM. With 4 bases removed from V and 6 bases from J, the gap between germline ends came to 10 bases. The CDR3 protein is CASSYQGSQPQHF. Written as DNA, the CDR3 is TGTGCCAGCAGTTACCAGGGTTCTCAGCCCCAGCATTTT.

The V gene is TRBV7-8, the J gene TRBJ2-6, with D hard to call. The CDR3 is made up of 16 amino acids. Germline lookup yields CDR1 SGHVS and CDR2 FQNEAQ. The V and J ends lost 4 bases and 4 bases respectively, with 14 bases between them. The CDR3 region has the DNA TGTGCCAGCAGCTCACACCGGGTACGGGGGGCCAACGTCCTGACTTTC. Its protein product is CASSSHRVRGANVLTF.